The 22 T cell receptor beta chains given below trace back to one sample, sequenced in a study of blood T cell repertoires in COVID-19. The method was immunoSEQ multiplex PCR; TCRdb's version includes in-frame clones alone and lacks a portion of them. The sample records about 260,000 clones, more than 85% being singletons. Sequencing was carried out using peripheral blood. Receptors were obtained from a person aged 18-30 years with COVID-19, enrolled during active disease.

The chain uses TRBV7-9 and TRBJ2-5, with D maybe TRBD2 (7 bases). Germline CDR1 SEHNR, CDR2 FQNEAQ (reference sequence). V was trimmed by 1 base and J by 3 bases, leaving 12 bases between them. The CDR3 spans 15 residues. DNA of the CDR3: TGTGCCAGCAGCTTAGAGGGGGGGTTGAAAGAGACCCAGTACTTC. Residues: CASSLEGGLKETQYF.

The chain joins TRBV6-5 to TRBJ1-2, with 7 bases fitting TRBD1. CDR3 length: 15 amino acids. CDR1 is MNHEY, CDR2 SVGAGI, per germline. V was clipped by 7 bases and J by 6 bases; unmatched bases: 14. The CDR3 loop is CASIPFERGGDGYTF. The DNA of the CDR3 is TGTGCCAGCATTCCCTTTGAACGAGGGGGCGATGGCTACACCTTC.

The V and J genes are TRBV7-2 and TRBJ1-2, with D uncertain. The CDR3 runs 16 residues. V lost 5 bases, J lost 0 bases, and 16 bases lay in between. The germline CDR1 and CDR2 sequences are SGHTA and FQGNSA. The CDR3 loop is CASSLLSPFTNYGYTF. CDR3 nucleotide sequence: TGTGCCAGCAGCCTACTGAGCCCGTTTACTAACTATGGCTACACCTTC.

The chain uses TRBV6-6 and TRBJ2-3; D may be TRBD2 (6 bases). The CDR3 consists of 13 residues. The ends were cut back, 0 bases at V and 8 bases at J, with 9 bases in the middle. Germline V CDR1 and CDR2: MNHNY, SVGAGI (reference sequence). This CDR3 is CASSYSYGSTQYF. The CDR3 DNA reads TGTGCCAGCAGTTACTCGTACGGGAGTACGCAGTATTTT.

The chain is built from TRBV7-8 and TRBJ2-7; D may be TRBD1 (6 bases). CDR1 SGHVS and CDR2 FQNEAQ come from the germline V gene. Between the trimmed V and J ends, which lost 4 bases and 1 base, there was a span of 11 bases. This CDR3 contains 14 residues. The CDR3: CASSSTGSSYEQYF. The CDR3 nucleotides are TGTGCCAGCAGCTCGACAGGTTCTTCCTACGAGCAGTACTTC.

V usage is TRBV7-2 and J usage is TRBJ1-5, with D perhaps matching TRBD1 (5 bases). The CDR3 is 14 residues long. CDR1 is SGHTA and CDR2 is FQGNSA in the germline V gene. Trimming took off 1 base at V and 7 bases at J, with 11 bases between the two ends. The CDR3 loop is CASSLEGWQQPQHF. The DNA of the CDR3 is TGTGCCAGCAGCTTAGAGGGGTGGCAGCAGCCCCAGCATTTT.

Here the CDR3 reads CASSLFSNSGNTIYF. The CDR3 DNA sequence: TGTGCCAGCAGCTTGTTTTCCAACTCTGGAAACACCATATATTTT. The gene calls are TRBV5-6 and TRBJ1-3, with D hard to call. Germline V lookup: CDR1 SGHDT, CDR2 YYEEEE. The CDR3 length is 15 residues. V lost 1 base and J lost 0, with 8 bases in between.

The rearrangement links TRBV6-5 to TRBJ2-1; 12 bases are a match to TRBD2. The germline V gene has CDR1 MNHEY and CDR2 SVGAGI. CDR3 length: 14 residues. J was trimmed by 5 bases and V by 5 bases; bases with no gene match: 1. In nucleotides, the CDR3 is TGTGCCAGCAGTCGGACTAGCGGGAACAATGAGCAGTTCTTC. It encodes CASSRTSGNNEQFF.

The gene calls are TRBV6-2 or TRBV6-3 and TRBJ1-2; no reliable D call. Germline loops: CDR1 MNHEY, CDR2 SVGEGT. The V end lost 5 bases, the J end lost 0 bases, and 4 bases lay between the germline ends. The CDR3 sequence is 12 residues long. DNA of the CDR3: TGTGCCAGCAGTCAGTCTAACTATGGCTACACCTTC. Encoded protein: CASSQSNYGYTF.

The genes are TRBV29-1 and TRBJ1-5; the D gene is possibly TRBD1 (6 bases). This CDR3 is built from 13 residues. CDR1 is SQVTM, CDR2 ANQGSEA, per germline. V was shortened by 4 bases and J by 4 bases, with 11 bases between the two germline ends. Written as DNA, the CDR3 is TGCAGCGTTGTCTGGACAGAAAATCAGCCCCAGCATTTT. It encodes CSVVWTENQPQHF.

The chain combines TRBV9 with TRBJ2-5; 11 bases match TRBD2. The germline V gene encodes CDR1 SGDLS and CDR2 YYNGEE. The CDR3 totals 17 residues. The J segment lost 4 bases and the V segment lost 3 bases, leaving 11 bases of the junction unmatched. CDR3 loop: CASSGSATSGRGETQYF. The DNA of the CDR3 is TGTGCCAGCAGCGGGTCGGCTACTAGCGGGAGAGGAGAGACCCAGTACTTC.

The rearrangement links TRBV19 to TRBJ1-5; D unclear. Germline CDR1 and CDR2: LNHDA and SQIVND (reference sequence). V gave up 1 base and J gave up 0 bases, with 7 bases separating them. This CDR3 has 15 amino acids. CDR3 DNA sequence: TGTGCCAGTAGTATAGCTACAGATAGCAATCAGCCCCAGCATTTT. Translation gives CASSIATDSNQPQHF.

The rearrangement joins TRBV14 to TRBJ2-5; 14 bases match TRBD2. V was clipped by 4 bases and J by 5 bases; unmatched bases: 12. Germline V CDR1 and CDR2: SGHDN, FVKESK. This CDR3 is 18 amino acids long. This CDR3 reads CASSLAGTSGSGRETQYF. DNA of the CDR3: TGTGCCAGCAGCCTTGCCGGGACTAGCGGGAGCGGGAGGGAGACCCAGTACTTC.

The genes are TRBV9 and TRBJ2-5; D unresolved. This CDR3 is built from 12 residues. Trimming stripped 4 bases from V and 4 bases from J, with 8 bases between. The germline V gene has CDR1 SGDLS and CDR2 YYNGEE. The CDR3 bases are TGTGCCAGCAGCTTCAACTTAGAGACCCAGTACTTC. Protein product: CASSFNLETQYF.

The gene calls are TRBV12-5 and TRBJ2-3; 8 nucleotides agree with TRBD2. The CDR3 sequence is 15 residues long. Germline values: CDR1 LGHNT, CDR2 FRNRAP. Germline trimming cut 1 base from V and 3 bases from J; bases unmatched to any gene: 3. The DNA for the CDR3 is TGTGCTAGTGGTTTGGGAAGCGGGGGTACAGATACGCAGTATTTT. Its protein is CASGLGSGGTDTQYF.

This sequence joins TRBV11-2 and TRBJ1-2; perhaps TRBD1 as D (5 bases). Trimming shortened V by 5 bases and J by 4 bases, and 14 bases separated the two germline ends. Germline lookup yields CDR1 SGHAT and CDR2 FQNNGV. The length of the CDR3 is 14 residues. The CDR3 DNA reads as TGTGCCAGCAGCGCGACAGCCGCGCGCTATGGCTACACCTTC. Translating it yields CASSATAARYGYTF. Full variable domain (missing parts from reference TRBV11-2 and TRBJ1-2): EAGVAQSPRYKIIEKRQSVAFWCNPISGHATLYWYQQILGQGPKLLIQFQNNGVVDDSQLPKDRFSAERLKGVDSTLKIQPAKLEDSAVYLCASSATAARYGYTFGSGTRLTVV.

The chain has TRBV28 and TRBJ2-5; 15 nucleotides align to TRBD2. The J segment lost 5 bases and the V segment lost 4 bases, leaving 14 bases of the junction unmatched. This CDR3 has 19 amino acids. The germline gives CDR1 MDHEN, CDR2 SYDVKM. The CDR3 nucleotides read TGTGCCAGCAGTTCCCCGTCCCGGACTAGCGGGGGGGATGTGGAGACCCAGTACTTC. Its protein is CASSSPSRTSGGDVETQYF.

The V gene is TRBV9, the J gene TRBJ1-4, with 7 positions matching TRBD1. V lost 4 bases and J lost 8; bases outside the gene matches: 11. The CDR3 is 15 residues long. Germline V gives CDR1 SGDLS, CDR2 YYNGEE. CDR3 region: CASSIQGSTREKLFF. The CDR3 coding sequence is TGTGCCAGCAGCATACAGGGGTCGACTCGGGAAAAACTGTTTTTT.

This sequence joins TRBV19 and TRBJ2-1; 9 bases match TRBD1. The germline CDR1 and CDR2 sequences are LNHDA and SQIVND (reference sequence). V trimming: 5 bases; J trimming: 5 bases; junction bases outside the gene matches: 4. CDR3 size: 14 residues. The CDR3 DNA reads TGTGCCAGTAGTTTGGACAGGGGAGACAATGAGCAGTTCTTC. Its protein is CASSLDRGDNEQFF.

The genes are TRBV4-1 and TRBJ1-4; the match to TRBD1 covers 7 bases. The CDR3 loop spans 15 amino acids. CDR1 is MGHRA and CDR2 is YSYEKL in the germline V gene. The J segment lost 8 bases and the V segment lost 1 base, leaving 7 bases of the junction unmatched. DNA for the CDR3: TGCGCCAGCAGCCAAGTGGCGGTGACAGGGGAAAAACTGTTTTTT. The encoded protein is CASSQVAVTGEKLFF.

The chain combines TRBV5-6 with TRBJ2-1, with a tentative D call TRBD2 (6 bases). The germline gives CDR1 SGHDT, CDR2 YYEEEE. The CDR3 is 14 amino acids. V was trimmed by 0 bases and J by 10 bases, leaving 14 bases between them. As DNA, the CDR3 is TGTGCCAGCAGCTTGGGATTGACTAGTCGAGAGCAGTTCTTC. Protein product: CASSLGLTSREQFF.

V and J are TRBV5-1 and TRBJ2-7, with 7 bases fitting TRBD1. Per germline, CDR1 SGHRS and CDR2 YFSETQ. Trimming took 4 bases from V and 1 from J; bases not matched to a gene: 8. This CDR3 region has 15 residues. The CDR3 region has the DNA TGCGCCAGCAGCCCTGGGACAGTCCCATCCTACGAGCAGTACTTC. Protein sequence: CASSPGTVPSYEQYF. Supplemented by reference TRBV5-1 and TRBJ2-7, the full variable domain reads KAGVTQTPRYLIKTRGQQVTLSCSPISGHRSVSWYQQTPGQGLQFLFEYFSETQRNKGNFPGRFSGRQFSNSRSEMNVSTLELGDSALYLCASSPGTVPSYEQYFGPGTRLTVT.